This T cell receptor (beta chain) was recovered during a study of T cell responses to AZD1222 COVID-19 vaccine. As for the study in general: Whether given at about 4 or about 12 weeks, second doses were pooled.

Germline V gives CDR1 SGHNT, CDR2 YYREEE (reference sequence). The CDR3 has 16 amino acids. With 4 bases removed from V and 0 bases from J, the gap between germline ends came to 16 bases. Details on this clone: Its cognate antigen is unknown.

General study results and limits: Elevations in Spike-specific TCR breadth and depth followed administration of two AZD1222 doses. The study reported that nearly half of spike-specific TCRs target unmutated variant regions. It was only after the peak T cell response that any repertoires were sampled.

Libraries were prepared by immunoSEQ multiplex PCR; TCRdb keeps only in-frame clonotypes and omits some of them. The sample carries some 130,000 clones, 75% to 95% recorded once. The material was peripheral blood, obtained on day 0 of AZD1222 vaccination. The V call is TRBV5-4, the J call TRBJ1-1; maybe TRBD1 (5 bases). The receptor was isolated from an adult in good health. CDR3 nucleotide sequence: TGTGCCAGCAGCCGTGGGACGGTCGGTCTGAACACTGAAGCTTTCTTT. Protein product: CASSRGTVGLNTEAFF.